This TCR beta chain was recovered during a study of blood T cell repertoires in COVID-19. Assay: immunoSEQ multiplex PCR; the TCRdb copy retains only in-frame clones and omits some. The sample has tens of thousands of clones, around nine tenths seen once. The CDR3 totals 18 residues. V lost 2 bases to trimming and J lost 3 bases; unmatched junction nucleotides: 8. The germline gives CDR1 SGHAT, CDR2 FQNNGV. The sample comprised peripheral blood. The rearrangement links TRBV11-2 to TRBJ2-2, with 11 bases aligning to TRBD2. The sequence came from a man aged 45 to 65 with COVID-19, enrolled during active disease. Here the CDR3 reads CASSLRLAGPGHTGELFF. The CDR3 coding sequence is TGTGCCAGCAGCTTACGACTAGCGGGGCCCGGCCACACCGGGGAGCTGTTTTTT.